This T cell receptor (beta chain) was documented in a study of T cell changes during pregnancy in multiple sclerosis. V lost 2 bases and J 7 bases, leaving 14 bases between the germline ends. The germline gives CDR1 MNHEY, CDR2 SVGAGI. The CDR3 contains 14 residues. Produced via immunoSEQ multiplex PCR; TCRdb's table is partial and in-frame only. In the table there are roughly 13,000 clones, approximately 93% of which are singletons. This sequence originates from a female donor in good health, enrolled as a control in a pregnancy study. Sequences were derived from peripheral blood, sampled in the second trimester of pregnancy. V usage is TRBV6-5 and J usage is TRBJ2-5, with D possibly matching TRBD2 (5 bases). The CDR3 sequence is CASSYRGQAVTQYF. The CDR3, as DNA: TGTGCCAGCAGTTACAGAGGGCAGGCAGTGACCCAGTACTTC.